This T cell receptor beta chain was sequenced in a study of shared clonotypes between healthy human individuals. Clones were sequenced by immunoSEQ multiplex PCR, and TCRdb holds only the in-frame ones, with some missing. In the table there are approximately 2.5 million clones, roughly 92% of which are singletons. CD45RA-negative memory and CD45RA+ naive subsets were split from the CD4+ cells. The sequencing input was naive CD4+ T cells sorted from blood. The subset denotes: CD45RA+ positively selected. The sequence was obtained from a man aged 18 to 35 in good health.

CDR3 residues: CASSLFTSQETQYF. CDR3 bases: TGTGCCAGCAGCTTATTTACCAGCCAAGAGACCCAGTACTTC. The chain couples TRBV7-6 to TRBJ2-5, with D unclear. The V and J ends lost 2 bases and 1 base respectively, with 8 bases between them. The CDR3 has 14 residues. Germline V lookup: CDR1 SGHVS, CDR2 FNYEAQ.